The entry that follows covers one T cell receptor beta chain sequence. Its antigen remains unknown. The record originates from a study of OX40 agonist ivuxolimab in advanced cancers. The CDR3 has 16 amino acids. J was trimmed by 2 bases and V by 4 bases; bases with no gene match: 5. Germline values: CDR1 SGDLS, CDR2 YYNGEE. Generated by immunoSEQ multiplex PCR, the TCRdb table keeps only in-frame clones and is missing some. The sample consists of about 89,000 clones, roughly 88% of them appearing once. Study-wide findings and caveats: The specificity for antigen of the expanded peripheral T cells was not determined.

The receptor comes from an adult with an advanced solid tumor such as melanoma, head and neck, liver or kidney cancer. The rearrangement joins TRBV9 to TRBJ2-2, with 10 bases identical to TRBD1. Material: CD4+ or CD8+ T cells sorted from blood, obtained in a trial of the OX40 agonist ivuxolimab. In DNA, the CDR3 is TGTGCCAGCAGCCCCCGGGACAGGGGTAACACCGGGGAGCTGTTTTTT. Translating it yields CASSPRDRGNTGELFF.